The 25 T cell receptor beta chains in this list originate from one sample, sequenced in a study of lymphopenia after photon versus proton radiotherapy. Libraries were prepared by immunoSEQ multiplex PCR; TCRdb keeps only in-frame clonotypes and omits some of them. The table has about 16,000 clones, roughly nine tenths seen once. Specimen: peripheral blood, collected from a patient treated with proton-based radiotherapy. These receptors originate from a woman aged 60-75 years with cholangiocarcinoma. Some clones in this sample may be carry-over from other donors' samples.

V is TRBV5-1 and J is TRBJ2-2, with a weak D call TRBD2 (6 bases). The germline gives CDR1 SGHRS, CDR2 YFSETQ. The V end lost 4 bases, the J end lost 2 bases, and 9 bases lay between the germline ends. The CDR3 loop spans 14 amino acids. The CDR3 sequence is CASSRDSNTGELFF. DNA for the CDR3: TGCGCCAGCAGCCGGGACTCCAACACCGGGGAGCTGTTTTTT.

V usage is TRBV4-3 and J usage is TRBJ2-1; TRBD1 agrees at 9 bases. Germline CDR1 and CDR2: LGHNA and YSLEER. This CDR3 region has 13 residues. V dropped 4 bases and J dropped 9; count of bases not matched to a gene: 4. The DNA for the CDR3 is TGCGCCAGCAGCCGGGACAGGGATACTGAGCAGTTCTTC. Translating gives CASSRDRDTEQFF.

The CDR3 here is CASSPGQGAPVRTEAFF. The CDR3 DNA reads TGTGCCAGCAGCCCGGGACAGGGGGCGCCGGTTAGGACTGAAGCTTTCTTT. The V and J genes are TRBV7-2 and TRBJ1-1; 12 positions match TRBD1. V lost 5 bases to trimming and J lost 5 bases; unmatched junction nucleotides: 12. Germline CDR1 is SGHTA and CDR2 is FQGNSA. This CDR3 has 17 amino acids.

The rearrangement links TRBV19 to TRBJ2-1; 13 bases are a match to TRBD2. J gave up 2 bases and V 9 bases, and 4 bases lay outside the gene matches. The CDR3 length is 15 residues. From germline, CDR1 is LNHDA and CDR2 SQIVND (reference sequence). The DNA of the CDR3 is TGTGCCAGCCGACTAGCGGGAGGCACCTACAATGAGCAGTTCTTC. This sequence encodes CASRLAGGTYNEQFF.

Points on this clone: This same CDR3 is encoded by further DNA sequences in the sample. The rearrangement links TRBV27 to TRBJ2-1; D may be TRBD1 (6 bases). CDR1 is MNHEY and CDR2 is SMNVEV in the germline V gene (reference sequence). The CDR3 runs to 13 residues. The germline V and J ends were trimmed by 3 bases and 4 bases, with 7 bases remaining between them. The CDR3 bases are TGTGCCAGCAGTTTGGACAGTTACAATGAGCAGTTCTTC. Protein product: CASSLDSYNEQFF.

The V call is TRBV27, the J call TRBJ2-5, with 7 bases that match TRBD2. This CDR3 has 13 residues. With 7 bases clipped from V and 4 bases from J, the junction kept 6 bases outside the gene matches. From germline, CDR1 is MNHEY and CDR2 SMNVEV (reference sequence). DNA of the CDR3: TGTGCCAGCAAATTAATAGCGGGAGAGACCCAGTACTTC. This codes for CASKLIAGETQYF.

The J gene is TRBJ1-2, the V gene TRBV29-1; TRBD1 agrees at 9 bases. The CDR3 runs 13 residues. V dropped 7 bases and J dropped 8; count of bases not matched to a gene: 11. Per germline, CDR1 SQVTM and CDR2 ANQGSEA. Here the CDR3 DNA reads TGCAGCGCCATAGGACAGGGGATGTGGGGCTACACCTTC. Protein sequence: CSAIGQGMWGYTF.

This clone was seen more than once but under ten times. The chain combines TRBV6-5 with TRBJ1-5; 7 bases match TRBD1. The CDR3 runs 13 residues. Germline values: CDR1 MNHEY, CDR2 SVGAGI. With 6 bases clipped from V and 10 bases from J, the junction kept 9 bases outside the gene matches. Written as DNA, the CDR3 is TGTGCCAGCAGACAGGGGCCCTATCGACCCCAGCATTTT. Protein: CASRQGPYRPQHF.

CDR3 residues: CASSLADRVYEQYF. In DNA, the CDR3 is TGCGCCAGCAGCTTGGCCGACAGGGTGTACGAGCAGTACTTC. The chain has TRBV5-1 and TRBJ2-7; TRBD1 aligns across 7 bases. CDR1 and CDR2 from the germline V gene are SGHRS and YFSETQ. After removal of 0 bases from V and 4 bases from J, the junction contained 4 bases not matched to a gene. The CDR3 loop spans 14 amino acids.

The CDR3 DNA reads as TGCGCCAGCAGCTTGAAGGACAATAATTCACCCCTCCACTTT. This gives the protein CASSLKDNNSPLHF. This rearrangement joins TRBV5-1 to TRBJ1-6, with TRBD1 as a possible D gene (5 bases). In germline, CDR1 is SGHRS, CDR2 YFSETQ. The CDR3 spans 14 residues. Trimming took 1 base from V and 5 from J, leaving 7 bases between them.

The CDR3 here is CASSYSPGGSQPQHF. The CDR3 coding sequence is TGTGCCAGCAGTTACTCTCCAGGGGGAAGTCAGCCCCAGCATTTT. The V and J genes are TRBV6-5 and TRBJ1-5; 7 nucleotides line up with TRBD1. This CDR3 comprises 15 residues. The germline V gene has CDR1 MNHEY and CDR2 SVGAGI. V shed 0 bases, J shed 6 bases, and the junction held 5 bases outside the gene matches.

This clone has only one observation. The chain links TRBV7-6 to TRBJ2-2; 16 bases are shared with TRBD2. The CDR3 is 17 residues long. CDR1 SGHVS and CDR2 FNYEAQ come from the germline V gene. V was clipped by 5 bases and J by 5 bases; unmatched bases: 5. In DNA, the CDR3 is TGTGCCAGCAGCGGGGGACTAGCGGGAGGGCCGACCGGGGAGCTGTTTTTT. Amino acid sequence: CASSGGLAGGPTGELFF.

This clone was counted a single time. This chain connects TRBV2 to TRBJ2-7, with TRBD2 matching over 12 bases. Trimming took 10 bases from V and 4 from J; bases not matched to a gene: 8. Germline assignment: CDR1 SNHLY and CDR2 FYNNEI. This CDR3 has 14 residues. In DNA form, the CDR3 reads TGTGCCACCGCTAGCGGGGGGGCAGGGTACGAGCAGTACTTC. Protein: CATASGGAGYEQYF.

The V gene is TRBV18, the J gene TRBJ1-3; 8 nucleotides align to TRBD1. CDR1 is KGHSH, CDR2 LQKENI, per germline. After removal of 2 bases from V and 0 bases from J, the junction contained 3 bases not matched to a gene. The length of the CDR3 is 16 residues. The CDR3 coding sequence is TGTGCCAGCTCACCAACAGGACAGGGCTCTGGAAACACCATATATTTT. Protein: CASSPTGQGSGNTIYF.

The chain is built from TRBV19 and TRBJ2-4; D is perhaps TRBD1 or TRBD2 (5 bases each). Germline-derived CDR1 and CDR2 are LNHDA and SQIVND (reference sequence). V lost 3 bases and J lost 8, with 11 bases in between. CDR3 length: 13 amino acids. The CDR3 protein is CASSIPLGDIQYF. Here the CDR3 DNA reads TGTGCCAGTAGTATCCCCTTGGGGGACATTCAGTACTTC.

The rearrangement links TRBV11-3 to TRBJ1-5; D may be TRBD1 (5 bases). Germline V gene data show CDR1 as SGHNT and CDR2 as YENEEA. V was pared by 0 bases and J by 0 bases, with 18 bases between. The CDR3 is 19 amino acids. The CDR3 loop reads CASSLDIAPDTHSNQPQHF. Here the CDR3 DNA reads TGTGCCAGCAGCTTAGATATCGCCCCGGACACCCATAGCAATCAGCCCCAGCATTTT.

This chain links TRBV21-1 with TRBJ1-2. TRBV21-1 is described as a pseudogene. The CDR3 runs to 17 residues. The CDR3 here is CARAIQGQGGNNYGYTF. The CDR3 coding sequence is TGTGCCAGGGCGATCCAAGGTCAGGGAGGAAATAACTATGGCTACACCTTC.

The rearrangement uses TRBV7-8 and TRBJ1-5; D might be TRBD1 (5 bases). Germline lookup yields CDR1 SGHVS and CDR2 FQNEAQ. The CDR3 totals 15 residues. V was pared by 1 base and J by 5 bases, with 12 bases between. The CDR3 is CASSLDWGIYQPQHF. The CDR3 nucleotides are TGTGCCAGCAGCTTAGATTGGGGCATCTATCAGCCCCAGCATTTT.

DNA for the CDR3: TGTGCCAGCAGCGTAGCCGACTCTGGAAACACCATATATTTT. It codes for CASSVADSGNTIYF. This chain links TRBV9 with TRBJ1-3; D unresolved. The CDR3 sequence is 14 residues long. Germline CDR1 and CDR2: SGDLS and YYNGEE. V was shortened by 0 bases and J by 0 bases, with 4 bases between the two germline ends.

This clone occurred once. The chain is built from TRBV14 and TRBJ2-5, with TRBD2 matching 10 bases. V lost 0 bases to trimming and J lost 4 bases; unmatched junction nucleotides: 8. CDR1 is SGHDN and CDR2 is FVKESK in the germline V gene. This CDR3 is 17 amino acids long. As DNA, the CDR3 is TGTGCCAGCAGCCAAGAACTAGCGGGAACTGTAGTAGAGACCCAGTACTTC. Translating it yields CASSQELAGTVVETQYF.

CDR3: CASSLGGGRGYGYTF. CDR3 nucleotides: TGTGCCAGCAGCTTGGGAGGAGGGAGAGGCTATGGCTACACCTTC. This chain joins TRBV5-6 and TRBJ1-2, with D unresolved. CDR3 size: 15 residues. V lost 0 bases and J 4 bases, leaving 13 bases between the germline ends. Germline loops: CDR1 SGHDT, CDR2 YYEEEE.

This chain connects TRBV27 to TRBJ1-4; D is unresolved. The CDR3 runs 15 residues. CDR1 is MNHEY and CDR2 is SMNVEV in the germline V gene (reference sequence). V lost 3 bases to trimming and J lost 1 base, with 9 bases between them. The CDR3 coding sequence is TGTGCCAGCAGTTTTAACACACTAACTAATGAAAAACTGTTTTTT. This gives the protein CASSFNTLTNEKLFF.

In regard to this clone: The junction and the germline gene differ at one end; a read error may be behind it. The chain uses TRBV20-1 and TRBJ1-4, with TRBD1 matching 9 bases. The CDR3 is 11 amino acids. The germline V gene has CDR1 DFQATT and CDR2 SNEGSKA (reference sequence). The CDR3, as DNA: TGCAGTGCTGGAGACAGGGGGAACGTGTTTTTT. This translates into CSAGDRGNVFF.

The chain couples TRBV19 to TRBJ1-2, with 7 nucleotides matching TRBD1. V shed 3 bases and J 4 bases; nucleotides not matched to a gene: 2. CDR1 and CDR2 from the germline V gene are LNHDA and SQIVND (reference sequence). The CDR3 loop spans 13 amino acids. CDR3 sequence (DNA): TGTGCCAGTAGTATCAGGGGGGCCTATGGCTACACCTTC. This gives the protein CASSIRGAYGYTF.

This chain links TRBV6-6 with TRBJ2-5, with D unresolved. Germline CDR1 reads MNHNY; CDR2 reads SVGAGI (reference sequence). Trimming took off 0 bases at V and 2 bases at J, with 7 bases between the two ends. The CDR3 runs to 14 residues. The CDR3 loop is CASSYSTEQETQYF. CDR3 nucleotides: TGTGCCAGCAGTTACTCCACAGAACAAGAGACCCAGTACTTC.